The 13 T cell receptor beta chains listed next were all sequenced from one sample in a study of shared T cell receptors in the human thymus. Assay: immunoSEQ multiplex PCR; the TCRdb copy retains only in-frame clones and omits some. The sample includes hundreds of thousands of clones, 85% to 90% seen only once; the top ten take around 0.01%. In addition, the sample was reused for a study of human thymus T cells.

The sample taken for sequencing was thymocytes. All receptors come from a boy under two years old with a congenital heart defect.

V gene TRBV10-1 combines with J gene TRBJ2-1, with D possibly matching TRBD1 (5 bases). The length of the CDR3 is 12 residues. Germline CDR1 and CDR2: WNHNN and SYGVQD (reference sequence). Trimming took off 0 bases at V and 15 bases at J, with 12 bases between the two ends. The CDR3 DNA follows: TGCGCCAGCAGTGAGTCGAGACAGTGGGGGTTCTTC. Translated, it gives CASSESRQWGFF.

The V gene is TRBV28, the J gene TRBJ2-2; TRBD1 agrees at 8 bases. Germline V gives CDR1 MDHEN, CDR2 SYDVKM. With 6 bases clipped from V and 4 bases from J, the junction kept 1 base outside the gene matches. This CDR3 contains 13 residues. The CDR3 here is CASSTGGTGELFF. CDR3 nucleotide sequence: TGTGCCAGCAGCACAGGGGGCACCGGGGAGCTGTTTTTT. Combining the CDR3 with reference TRBV28 and TRBJ2-2 gives the whole variable domain DVKVTQSSRYLVKRTGEKVFLECVQDMDHENMFWYRQDPGLGLRLIYFSYDVKMKEKGDIPEGYSVSREKKERFSLILESASTNQTSMYLCASSTGGTGELFFGEGSRLTVL.

The chain joins TRBV9 to TRBJ2-5, with TRBD1 matching over 7 bases. There are 15 residues in the CDR3. Trimming cost V 4 bases and J 2 bases; bases outside gene matches: 8. Germline CDR1 and CDR2: SGDLS and YYNGEE. CDR3 protein: CASSPRTGYQETQYF. CDR3 nucleotide sequence: TGTGCCAGCAGCCCCCGGACAGGATATCAAGAGACCCAGTACTTC.

This chain connects TRBV9 to TRBJ2-3; 10 nucleotides align to TRBD2. The CDR3 extends over 17 amino acids. Losses at the gene ends were 0 bases for V and 1 base for J; bases not matched to a gene: 5. Germline CDR1 and CDR2: SGDLS and YYNGEE. As DNA, the CDR3 is TGTGCCAGCAGCGTAGTCGTCGGGACTAGCGGCACAGATACGCAGTATTTT. The encoded protein is CASSVVVGTSGTDTQYF. Together with reference TRBV9 and TRBJ2-3, the CDR3 gives the full variable domain: DSGVTQTPKHLITATGQRVTLRCSPRSGDLSVYWYQQSLDQGLQFLIQYYNGEERAKGNILERFSAQQFPDLHSELNLSSLELGDSALYFCASSVVVGTSGTDTQYFGPGTRLTVL.

This clone has just a few counts. The chain carries TRBV5-1 and TRBJ2-3; 8 nucleotides line up with TRBD1. The germline gives CDR1 SGHRS, CDR2 YFSETQ. The CDR3 sequence is 15 residues long. With V trimmed by 4 bases and J by 0 bases, 4 bases remained unmatched. CDR3 sequence reads: CASSKGQGSTDTQYF. Here the CDR3 DNA reads TGCGCCAGCAGCAAAGGACAGGGCAGCACAGATACGCAGTATTTT.

The chain couples TRBV19 to TRBJ2-7, with D perhaps TRBD2 (5 bases). Per germline, CDR1 LNHDA and CDR2 SQIVND (reference sequence). The V gene lost 3 bases and the J gene lost 3 bases, with 15 bases spanning the gap. This CDR3 region has 15 residues. DNA for the CDR3: TGTGCCAGTAGTATTCGAGGGTACAGATTCTACGAGCAGTACTTC. Amino acid sequence: CASSIRGYRFYEQYF.

The chain has TRBV5-1 and TRBJ1-1; possible D gene TRBD1, 6 bases. V lost 4 bases, J lost 4 bases, and 20 bases lay in between. Looked up from germline, CDR1 is SGHRS and CDR2 is YFSETQ. There are 16 residues in the CDR3. Here the CDR3 DNA reads TGCGCCAGCAGCCCCGGCGGGGGGCTGAGGGCCACTGAAGCTTTCTTT. As protein: CASSPGGGLRATEAFF.

This chain joins TRBV19 and TRBJ1-2; D gene ambiguous. The CDR3 length is 16 residues. V lost 9 bases and J 6 bases, leaving 26 bases between the germline ends. Germline V gene sequence: CDR1 LNHDA, CDR2 SQIVND (reference sequence). In DNA, the CDR3 is TGTGCCAGCCAGACTATCCGTGGATCATCACGCGATGGCTACACCTTC. Amino acids: CASQTIRGSSRDGYTF.

V and J are TRBV28 and TRBJ1-2; 9 positions match TRBD1. Losses at the gene ends were 5 bases for V and 6 bases for J; bases not matched to a gene: 10. Germline CDR1 MDHEN, CDR2 SYDVKM. CDR3 length equals 15 residues. This CDR3 reads CASSPKTGGRDGYTF. The CDR3 DNA is TGTGCCAGCAGTCCTAAAACAGGGGGCAGGGATGGCTACACCTTC.

The rearrangement links TRBV11-2 to TRBJ2-4, with TRBD1 matching 9 bases. CDR3 length: 15 residues. Germline V gene data show CDR1 as SGHAT and CDR2 as FQNNGV. The junction had 5 bases not matched to a gene; V was cut back by 3 bases and J by 5 bases. CDR3 bases: TGTGCCAGCAGCTTCGCGGGACAGGGACAAAACATTCAGTACTTC. Translated, it gives CASSFAGQGQNIQYF.

The chain is built from TRBV9 and TRBJ2-5; TRBD2 agrees at 10 bases. Per germline, CDR1 SGDLS and CDR2 YYNGEE. The CDR3 has 17 residues. Trimming cost V 4 bases and J 5 bases; bases outside gene matches: 14. The CDR3 coding sequence is TGTGCCAGCAGCCGGGGGGCTAGCGGGAGATCGAGGGAGACCCAGTACTTC. It codes for CASSRGASGRSRETQYF.

The J gene is TRBJ1-2, the V gene TRBV27, with 7 bases matching TRBD1. CDR1 is MNHEY and CDR2 is SMNVEV in the germline V gene (reference sequence). The CDR3 is 17 residues long. After removal of 0 bases from V and 3 bases from J, the junction contained 10 bases not matched to a gene. In DNA, the CDR3 is TGTGCCAGCAGTTTATCAGGGACAGATAAAAGGGACTATGGCTACACCTTC. Its translation: CASSLSGTDKRDYGYTF.

The chain joins TRBV13 to TRBJ2-5, with 8 bases that match TRBD1. Germline V gene lookup returns CDR1 PRHDT and CDR2 FYEKMQ (reference sequence). Germline trimming cut 5 bases from V and 4 bases from J; bases unmatched to any gene: 15. This CDR3 has 17 amino acids. CDR3 residues: CASSQAGRRGPRETQYF. CDR3 nucleotide sequence: TGTGCCAGCAGCCAAGCCGGGCGCAGGGGGCCACGAGAGACCCAGTACTTC. Based on the CDR3 plus reference TRBV13 and TRBJ2-5, the full variable domain is AAGVIQSPRHLIKEKRETATLKCYPIPRHDTVYWYQQGPGQDPQFLISFYEKMQSDKGSIPDRFSAQQFSDYHSELNMSSLELGDSALYFCASSQAGRRGPRETQYFGPGTRLLVL.